Listed below are T cell receptor beta chains from one sample, sequenced in a study of cytomegalovirus exposure and HLA in healthy donors. The protocol was immunoSEQ multiplex PCR, while the TCRdb copy is restricted to in-frame clones and leaves out a portion. The data contain 160,000 or so clones, more than 60% of them singletons. The sequenced material came from PBMCs. The receptors derive from a woman in her thirties or forties in good health and CMV-seropositive. The conserved cysteine and the conserved F or W are not part of the CDR3 here.

CDR3,J,V
SSSFGARGYT,TRBJ1-2,TRBV7-9
ASMTGPSSYNEQF,TRBJ2-1,TRBV6-5
ASSADPRGAGNEQF,TRBJ2-1,TRBV9
ASSGEGILYQETQY,TRBJ2-5,TRBV10-2
ASSLRGSVSGYT,TRBJ1-2,TRBV5-4
AWGQGAGGYT,TRBJ1-2,TRBV30
ASSVQGLGYT,TRBJ1-2,TRBV19
ASSSIIQGANYGYT,TRBJ1-2,TRBV27
ASSPTGRAQH,TRBJ1-5,TRBV19
AISRDRRSSNTGELF,TRBJ2-2,TRBV10-3
ASHRGGNMNTEAF,TRBJ1-1,TRBV5-4
ASSLPGETDTQY,TRBJ2-3,TRBV5-6
ASLERRTDGYT,TRBJ1-2,TRBV6-1
TSSRPTGRTGPTTEAF,TRBJ1-1,TRBV1